This T cell receptor (beta chain) derives from a study of blood T cell repertoires in COVID-19. In the study overall: PBMCs, B-cell-depleted T cells, or T cells provided the cDNA or gDNA that made up the material.

V dropped 4 bases and J dropped 5; count of bases not matched to a gene: 17. Germline V gives CDR1 MNHEY, CDR2 SVGEGT. The CDR3 has 18 residues. This table comes from immunoSEQ multiplex PCR, and its TCRdb copy is limited to in-frame clones, with some not included. The sample lists some 120,000 clones, about 88% occurring once. The sample was peripheral blood. This chain connects TRBV6-2 or TRBV6-3 to TRBJ2-7, with 10 bases aligning to TRBD1. The sequence derives from an elderly woman with acute or convalescent COVID-19. The chain's CDR3 is CASSFQVRQTGGIDEQYF. CDR3 DNA: TGTGCCAGCAGTTTTCAGGTGCGACAGACAGGGGGCATTGACGAGCAGTACTTC.